This T cell receptor (beta chain) was retrieved from a study of cytomegalovirus exposure and HLA in healthy donors. Findings and limits, study-wide: Earlier analysis yielded a pattern in which most TCR beta V segments were productive about 90% or about 30% of the time. The study listed under 200 cytomegalovirus-associated TCR beta chains.

Comment on this clone: Its antigen is as yet unknown.

The CDR3 has 13 residues. Deletions cut 5 bases from V and 2 bases from J, with 9 bases between. The V gene's germline CDR1 is SEHNR and CDR2 FQNEAQ (reference sequence). The PCR employed 60 Vbeta primers together with 13 Jbeta primers. The data were produced by immunoSEQ multiplex PCR, yet TCRdb's version contains in-frame clones alone and is incomplete. The repertoire holds 150,000 or so clones, with roughly 84% as singletons. The chain couples TRBV7-9 to TRBJ1-2; D unresolved. The sample was PBMCs. This sequence originates from a boy younger than 10 in good health and CMV-seronegative. The DNA of the CDR3 is TGTGCCAGCAGCCCCCTGAGGAACTATGGCTACACCTTC. It is translated as CASSPLRNYGYTF.